The 22 T cell receptor beta chains below were found in one sample sequenced in a study of control samples from healthy donors and cancer patients. Sequencing used immunoSEQ multiplex PCR; TCRdb keeps in-frame clones, though not all of them. The table records around 110,000 clones, over 90% of them present only once. Sequences were obtained from blood. The receptor set was obtained from a man between 25 and 39 years old in good health.

The chain employs TRBV11-2 and TRBJ1-2; tentative D call: TRBD1 (5 bases). There are 16 residues in the CDR3. V lost 5 bases to trimming and J lost 5 bases, with 21 bases between them. Germline V gene data show CDR1 as SGHAT and CDR2 as FQNNGV. The CDR3 sequence: CASSAQGRVESYGYTF. In nucleotides, the CDR3 is TGTGCCAGCAGCGCCCAGGGTCGGGTAGAGTCATATGGCTACACCTTC.

The chain couples TRBV2 to TRBJ1-3, with 7 bases matching TRBD1. Unmatched junction bases numbered 6, after V lost 7 bases and J lost 0 bases. Germline V gives CDR1 SNHLY, CDR2 FYNNEI. The CDR3 spans 15 residues. The CDR3 DNA sequence: TGTGCCAGCAAAAGACAGGGTGACTCTGGAAACACCATATATTTT. Amino acids: CASKRQGDSGNTIYF.

J is TRBJ2-7 and V is TRBV28, with D possibly TRBD2 on 5 matching bases. The CDR3 has 17 residues. Germline V CDR1 and CDR2: MDHEN, SYDVKM. The ends were cut back, 4 bases at V and 1 base at J, with 20 bases in the middle. The CDR3 DNA reads TGTGCCAGCAGTTACCCCATTTGGGGAGTCAAGTCCTACGAGCAGTACTTC. Its translation is CASSYPIWGVKSYEQYF.

V is TRBV6-5 and J is TRBJ1-5; 11 bases are a match to TRBD1. The CDR3 length is 14 residues. Germline assignment: CDR1 MNHEY and CDR2 SVGAGI. V lost 8 bases, J lost 5 bases, and 5 bases stayed unmatched. CDR3 loop: CASLDRGRDQPQHF. The DNA for the CDR3 is TGTGCCAGCCTGGACAGGGGGCGAGATCAGCCCCAGCATTTT.

The chain recombines TRBV3-1 (or the pseudogene TRBV3-2) with TRBJ1-1; D not resolved. V was clipped by 4 bases and J by 1 base, with 10 bases between them. There are 14 residues in the CDR3. Germline V gives CDR1 LGHDT, CDR2 YNNKEL (reference sequence). This CDR3 is CASSPVRANTEAFF. CDR3 in DNA: TGTGCCAGCAGCCCAGTTCGGGCGAACACTGAAGCTTTCTTT.

This chain uses TRBV7-9 with TRBJ1-2; 7 bases map to TRBD1. The CDR3 has 15 residues. Trimming at V came to 5 bases and at J to 7 bases, leaving 13 bases not matched to a gene. Germline V gene sequence: CDR1 SEHNR, CDR2 FQNEAQ (reference sequence). The CDR3 here is CASSQGGLTGTGYTF. In DNA form, the CDR3 reads TGTGCCAGCAGCCAGGGGGGGTTGACAGGGACTGGCTACACCTTC.

This rearrangement joins TRBV23-1 to TRBJ1-1, with TRBD1 as a possible D gene (6 bases). TRBV23-1 is recorded as an ORF, its role being uncertain. V lost 0 bases and J 1 base, leaving 12 bases between the germline ends. The CDR3 loop spans 16 amino acids. CDR3 region: CASSQSKSRGNTEAFF. The CDR3 DNA sequence: TGCGCCAGCAGTCAATCGAAATCCAGGGGGAACACTGAAGCTTTCTTT.

The chain uses TRBV28 and TRBJ1-5; TRBD1 might be the D (5 bases). Looked up from germline, CDR1 is MDHEN and CDR2 is SYDVKM. This CDR3 spans 12 amino acids. V was trimmed by 5 bases and J by 3 bases, leaving 5 bases between them. The CDR3 is CASSGANQPQHF. The CDR3 nucleotides read TGTGCCAGCAGTGGGGCCAATCAGCCCCAGCATTTT.

The genes are TRBV5-1 and TRBJ2-5; 7 bases match TRBD1. Germline CDR1 is SGHRS and CDR2 is YFSETQ. The CDR3 is made up of 13 amino acids. V was pared by 3 bases and J by 3 bases, with 2 bases of the junction left unmatched. CDR3 region: CASSSGTEETQYF. CDR3 bases: TGCGCCAGCAGCTCCGGGACAGAAGAGACCCAGTACTTC. Full variable domain (outside the CDR3, taken from reference TRBV5-1 and TRBJ2-5): KAGVTQTPRYLIKTRGQQVTLSCSPISGHRSVSWYQQTPGQGLQFLFEYFSETQRNKGNFPGRFSGRQFSNSRSEMNVSTLELGDSALYLCASSSGTEETQYFGPGTRLLVL.

CDR3 nucleotides: TGCAGTGCCCCCAAGGGGGAGACCCAGTACTTC. Protein product: CSAPKGETQYF. The gene calls are TRBV20-1 and TRBJ2-5; tentative D call: TRBD1 (5 bases). CDR1 is DFQATT, CDR2 SNEGSKA, per germline (reference sequence). Deletions cut 6 bases from V and 5 bases from J, with 10 bases between. The CDR3 is 11 amino acids.

The chain couples TRBV3-1 (or the pseudogene TRBV3-2) to TRBJ1-3, with D possibly TRBD1 on 6 matching bases. Between the trimmed V and J ends, which lost 2 bases and 1 base, there was a span of 9 bases. Looked up from germline, CDR1 is LGHDT and CDR2 is YNNKEL (reference sequence). There are 15 residues in the CDR3. The CDR3 DNA follows: TGTGCCAGCAGCCAAAGGGGGAGTTCTGGAAACACCATATATTTT. Translated: CASSQRGSSGNTIYF.

V usage is TRBV19 and J usage is TRBJ1-1; the match to TRBD1 covers 10 bases. V shed 5 bases, J shed 4 bases, and the junction held 4 bases outside the gene matches. The CDR3 runs 14 residues. Per the germline V gene, CDR1 is LNHDA and CDR2 is SQIVND (reference sequence). The CDR3 sequence: CASSGTGATTEAFF. The DNA of the CDR3 is TGTGCCAGTAGTGGGACAGGGGCAACCACTGAAGCTTTCTTT.

The CDR3 DNA reads as TGCGCCAGCAGCACGGGGCCCTCCGAGCAGTACGTC. It translates to CASSTGPSEQYV. The J gene is TRBJ2-7, the V gene TRBV10-2; D is possibly TRBD1 or TRBD2 (5 bases each). The CDR3 has 12 residues. Germline CDR1 and CDR2: WSHSY and SAAADI. Trimming shortened V by 6 bases and J by 6 bases, and 12 bases separated the two germline ends.

The rearrangement joins TRBV30 to TRBJ1-2, with D tentatively TRBD1 (5 bases). V was shortened by 2 bases and J by 4 bases, with 14 bases between the two germline ends. The CDR3 is made up of 14 amino acids. Germline CDR1 reads GTSNPN; CDR2 reads SVGIG (reference sequence). The CDR3 reads CAWSLGGVTYGYTF. The DNA for the CDR3 is TGTGCCTGGAGTTTGGGAGGGGTGACCTATGGCTACACCTTC.

CDR3 DNA sequence: TGTGCCAGCAGCTTAGCCAGGGGGCGAACCGGGGAGCTGTTTTTT. Its protein product is CASSLARGRTGELFF. The V call is TRBV7-8, the J call TRBJ2-2; 8 nucleotides agree with TRBD1. V trimming: 0 bases; J trimming: 5 bases; junction bases outside the gene matches: 2. Germline V gives CDR1 SGHVS, CDR2 FQNEAQ. CDR3 size: 15 residues.

This chain joins TRBV11-3 and TRBJ1-2; no definite D call. Looked up from germline, CDR1 is SGHNT and CDR2 is YENEEA. The CDR3 is made up of 11 amino acids. Trimming stripped 5 bases from V and 8 bases from J, with 9 bases between. The CDR3 sequence: CASSRYIGYTF. Written as DNA, the CDR3 is TGTGCCAGCAGCCGTTATATAGGCTACACCTTC.

The rearrangement joins TRBV7-8 to TRBJ1-1; possibly TRBD1 for D (5 bases). Trimming took off 5 bases at V and 2 bases at J, with 15 bases between the two ends. This CDR3 is built from 15 residues. Germline V lookup: CDR1 SGHVS, CDR2 FQNEAQ. The chain's CDR3 is CASSLLGGDNTEAFF. The CDR3 bases are TGTGCCAGCAGCCTCCTGGGGGGGGATAACACTGAAGCTTTCTTT. The full variable domain, completed using reference TRBV7-8 and TRBJ1-1, is GAGVSQSPRYKVAKRGQDVALRCDPISGHVSLFWYQQALGQGPEFLTYFQNEAQLDKSGLPSDRFFAERPEGSVSTLKIQRTQQEDSAVYLCASSLLGGDNTEAFFGQGTRLTVV.

This chain links TRBV9 with TRBJ1-2; D uncertain. V was shortened by 1 base and J by 2 bases, with 6 bases between the two germline ends. The CDR3 is 13 residues long. CDR1 and CDR2 (germline): SGDLS, YYNGEE. The CDR3, as DNA: TGTGCCAGCAGCGTAACGGAGAACTATGGCTACACCTTC. The encoded protein is CASSVTENYGYTF. Full variable domain (outside the CDR3, taken from reference TRBV9 and TRBJ1-2): DSGVTQTPKHLITATGQRVTLRCSPRSGDLSVYWYQQSLDQGLQFLIQYYNGEERAKGNILERFSAQQFPDLHSELNLSSLELGDSALYFCASSVTENYGYTFGSGTRLTVV.

This clone was recorded once. At one end the junction does not follow the germline gene, possibly because of a read error. V and J are TRBV5-3 and TRBJ1-4; tentative D call: TRBD1 (6 bases). TRBV5-3 is an ORF, with its function uncertain. CDR3 length: 15 residues. The CDR3 here is CVRSLDVRGSEKLFF. CDR3 DNA sequence: TGTGTCAGAAGCTTGGACGTCAGGGGAAGTGAAAAACTGTTTTTT.

The J gene is TRBJ1-1, the V gene TRBV19; D possibly corresponds to TRBD1 (6 bases). This CDR3 region has 15 residues. Germline-derived CDR1 and CDR2 are LNHDA and SQIVND (reference sequence). V lost 5 bases and J 2 bases, leaving 15 bases between the germline ends. In DNA, the CDR3 is TGTGCCAGTAGTTTCCGGACAGACGGTAACACTGAAGCTTTCTTT. It is translated as CASSFRTDGNTEAFF.

The chain recombines TRBV7-2 with TRBJ2-3; 14 bases are shared with TRBD2. The CDR3 covers 17 residues. V dropped 8 bases and J dropped 3; count of bases not matched to a gene: 10. Per germline, CDR1 SGHTA and CDR2 FQGNSA. As DNA, the CDR3 is TGTGCCAGCCGCGCAGCGACTAGCGGGGGGGCAACAGATACGCAGTATTTT. Translated: CASRAATSGGATDTQYF.

The chain uses TRBV2 and TRBJ2-7; TRBD2 is a possible D gene (6 bases). Germline CDR1 SNHLY, CDR2 FYNNEI. This CDR3 has 11 residues. V shed 7 bases and J shed 4 bases, with 8 bases lying between them. The CDR3 nucleotides read TGTGCCAGCACTGGGGGGTACGAGCAGTACTTC. Residues: CASTGGYEQYF.